This T cell receptor (beta chain) comes out of a study of T cells after yellow fever vaccination (dated by TCRdb to between 2018 and 2020). About the investigation overall: The SMART-Seq v4 Ultra Low Input RNA kit was used to prepare libraries from fractions with low cell numbers. Bulk TCR alpha and beta repertoires were sequenced longitudinally to track T-cell clones before and after primary and booster YFV17D yellow fever vaccination. Bulk PBMC replicates and cell subsets were isolated from blood drawn at multiple timepoints before and after both primary and secondary immunization. Two healthy male donors made up the cohort, one aged 18 to 30 years and the other aged 30 to 39 years.

Synthesis of TCR cDNA relied on 5'RACE template switching, a step that introduced a universal primer site along with unique molecular identifiers. Priming for cDNA synthesis came from both the TCR alpha and TCR beta constant segments. Two PCR steps were used to amplify libraries, with sample barcodes and sequencing adapters being added in the second step. Sequencing of libraries was performed on Illumina HiSeq 2500 (2x100 bp) or NovaSeq (2x150 bp). On the authors' methods: MIGEC was used to demultiplex reads and collapse the reads into UMI consensus sequences, and MiXCR was used for V(D)J alignment. Vaccine-responding clonotypes were identified with edgeR using replicate PBMC samples, with FDR below 0.01 and a log2 fold change above 5 up to day 15 being required. Each bulk clonotype was labeled CD4 or CD8 based on which sequenced repertoire, CD4 or CD8, contained the clonotype at higher abundance. TCRdb reprocessing: public reads trimmed at Q25 with fastp, clones called with MiXCR, in-frame beta chains kept. Rows are unified per CDR3 protein, each entry keeping the most common DNA and genes. The V and J calls and clone size are TCRdb's, not the authors'. This sample comprises hundreds of thousands of distinct CDR3 sequences, 9% to 15% of them detected only once. Jointly, the top ten make up about 16% of the sample.

Explained via the paper, the treatment or condition label denotes: live attenuated yellow fever vaccine strain. At every blood-draw timepoint, two biological replicates of bulk PBMCs were collected. A standard Ficoll-Paque protocol was used to isolate PBMCs from peripheral blood. TriZol was used to extract RNA from bulk PBMCs, from CD4 and CD8 fractions, and from dextramer-positive and dextramer-negative fractions. There are 15 amino acids in the CDR3, from cysteine to phenylalanine inclusive. Solely the CDR3 DNA is kept, with 45 bases framed from the first base. The junction shows trimming of 2 bases on V and 4 bases on J, plus 12 bases between the germline ends. Summary of the overall study and its limitations: The secondary T-cell response was weaker than the primary response but faster, peaking on day 5 instead of day 15. Because the study included only a couple of donors, the extent to which the findings can be generalized is limited. Computational filtering was needed because FACS-sorted repertoires could contain abundant contaminating clonotypes from the bulk population. A small share of clonotypes was detected in both CD4 and CD8 compartments, with the overlap likely arising from convergent recombination. Most clones expanded after primary vaccination (almost 97% of CD4 and roughly 90% of CD8) were re-detected after the booster, suggesting that broad memory maintenance occurred.

This clonotype came up a few times. Its antigen is currently not known. No per-base quality is available; no much larger clone lies one base away. This receptor was taken from a young man who received the YFV17D yellow fever vaccine. The chain joins TRBV12-3 or TRBV12-4 to TRBJ1-5; the best D guess is TRBD1, with 6 bases matching. This sample comprised PBMCs, obtained on the day of the yellow fever booster vaccination. In nucleotides, the sequence is TGTGCCAGCAGTTTAAACCCAGGGGCAAATCAGCCCCAGCATTTT. Protein translation: CASSLNPGANQPQHF.